The rows below give T cell receptor beta chains drawn from one sample of a study of graft-versus-host responses after intestinal transplantation. TCRdb's table, derived via immunoSEQ multiplex PCR, lists solely in-frame clones and lacks some. This table has tens of thousands of clones, roughly 90% appearing once. The sequenced sample was PBMCs, obtained 26 days after transplant. Source of these receptors: a human patient who received an intestinal transplant, so some T cells may come from the graft donor. CDR3s include the opening cysteine and the closing phenylalanine or tryptophan. Each record gives: D gene, clone size, V gene, J gene, CDR3 protein, CDR3 DNA. A D gene is named only where the DNA matches it firmly. Rows give clone size only sometimes, using once, few, many, or a class for an expanded clone.

D gene: TRBD2
clone size: NA
V gene: TRBV10-3
J gene: TRBJ2-1
CDR3 protein: CAISEGRETYNEQFF
CDR3 DNA: TGTGCCATCAGTGAGGGGAGGGAGACCTACAATGAGCAGTTCTTC

D gene: NA
clone size: NA
V gene: TRBV7-8
J gene: TRBJ2-1
CDR3 protein: CASSYDRSNYNEQFF
CDR3 DNA: TGTGCCAGCAGCTACGACAGGTCCAATTACAATGAGCAGTTCTTC

D gene: NA
clone size: NA
V gene: TRBV28
J gene: TRBJ2-1
CDR3 protein: CASSLVGGQMNEQFF
CDR3 DNA: TGTGCCAGCAGTTTAGTTGGGGGACAAATGAATGAGCAGTTCTTC

D gene: NA
clone size: NA
V gene: TRBV29-1
J gene: TRBJ1-1
CDR3 protein: CSVSGRLGTEAFF
CDR3 DNA: TGCAGCGTCTCAGGGAGGCTGGGCACTGAAGCTTTCTTT

D gene: NA
clone size: NA
V gene: TRBV7-8
J gene: TRBJ1-5
CDR3 protein: CASRRGRGPNQPQHF
CDR3 DNA: TGTGCCAGCAGGAGGGGGAGAGGTCCCAATCAGCCCCAGCATTTT

D gene: NA
clone size: NA
V gene: TRBV5-5
J gene: TRBJ1-5
CDR3 protein: CASSVGAGRLNQPQHF
CDR3 DNA: TGTGCCAGCAGCGTTGGGGCGGGACGTCTCAATCAGCCCCAGCATTTT

D gene: NA
clone size: NA
V gene: TRBV7-9
J gene: TRBJ1-4
CDR3 protein: CASSLGRGKGSEKLFF
CDR3 DNA: TGTGCCAGCAGCTTAGGACGGGGAAAAGGAAGTGAAAAACTGTTTTTT

D gene: TRBD1
clone size: NA
V gene: TRBV6-6
J gene: TRBJ2-1
CDR3 protein: CASSYLTGTGDNEQFF
CDR3 DNA: TGTGCCAGCAGTTACCTCACCGGGACAGGCGACAATGAGCAGTTCTTC

D gene: NA
clone size: NA
V gene: TRBV5-1
J gene: TRBJ1-1
CDR3 protein: CASSSTELNTEAFF
CDR3 DNA: TGCGCCAGCAGCTCTACAGAGCTGAACACTGAAGCTTTCTTT

D gene: TRBD2
clone size: NA
V gene: TRBV4-3
J gene: TRBJ2-5
CDR3 protein: CASSQAGTSGGAETQYF
CDR3 DNA: TGCGCCAGCAGCCAAGCCGGGACTAGCGGGGGGGCGGAGACCCAGTACTTC

D gene: TRBD1
clone size: once
V gene: TRBV28
J gene: TRBJ2-4
CDR3 protein: CASSDRDRGGKNIQYF
CDR3 DNA: TGTGCCAGCAGTGACCGGGACAGGGGTGGAAAAAACATTCAGTACTTC

D gene: TRBD1
clone size: NA
V gene: TRBV4-2
J gene: TRBJ1-1
CDR3 protein: CASSQDGQGIAEAFF
CDR3 DNA: TGTGCCAGCAGCCAAGACGGACAGGGGATCGCTGAAGCTTTCTTT

D gene: NA
clone size: once
V gene: TRBV28
J gene: TRBJ1-2
CDR3 protein: CASSLYGGSSGYTF
CDR3 DNA: TGTGCCAGCAGTTTATACGGGGGATCTTCGGGCTACACCTTC

D gene: TRBD2
clone size: NA
V gene: TRBV15
J gene: TRBJ2-2
CDR3 protein: CATSRDQSGGAVGGELFF
CDR3 DNA: TGTGCCACCAGCAGAGATCAAAGCGGGGGGGCCGTTGGCGGGGAGCTGTTTTTT

D gene: NA
clone size: NA
V gene: TRBV6-1
J gene: TRBJ1-5
CDR3 protein: CASSEGIGFNQPQHF
CDR3 DNA: TGTGCCAGCAGTGAAGGTATCGGGTTCAATCAGCCCCAGCATTTT

D gene: TRBD1
clone size: NA
V gene: TRBV19
J gene: TRBJ2-3
CDR3 protein: CASSLYRDRTDTQYF
CDR3 DNA: TGTGCCAGTAGTCTTTACCGGGACAGGACAGATACGCAGTATTTT